This entry concerns a single T cell receptor beta chain. This clonotype has just one count. Its antigen has not been determined. Base qualities are missing; no much larger clone stands one base away. Donors were 40 or so systemically healthy Caucasian individuals from Russia aged roughly 6 to 95 years. Each donor gave about 9.7 milliliters of peripheral blood, drawn into EDTA-treated Vacutainer tubes. PBMCs were isolated by Ficoll-Paque density-gradient centrifugation, with at least 6 million obtained per sample. Trizol reagent was used to extract total RNA from PBMCs, with at least 5.5 micrograms per sample. Naive CD45RAhigh/CD27high T cell percentages were measured by flow cytometry on a PBMC aliquot from every donor. This record belongs to a study of blood T cells in healthy people across ages (dated by TCRdb to between 2014 and 2017). Regarding the complete study: In model experiments, template switching captured roughly one uniquely barcoded TCR beta cDNA molecule for every two T cells. Using deep sequencing normalized with unique cDNA molecular identifiers, the study measured how TCR beta repertoire diversity changes with age. Donors of different ages were randomly distributed across sequencing lanes to avoid experimental bias. The donors were divided into four age groups: young (average roughly 15 years), middle-aged (over 35), aged (about 60) and long-lived (roughly 82). Using the same blood draw, the study looked at two additional independent replicas of 1 million unique cDNA reads for two donors, one aged 18 to 30 and the other aged 80 or older. Overall study results and their limits: The percentage of naive T cells measured by flow cytometry correlated strongly with observed TCR beta diversity. As age increased, observed TCR beta diversity per million T cells dropped in a roughly linear way, and a significant reduction was already evident by age 40. Estimates of total diversity based on one million sequenced T cells were regarded as lower bounds and as underestimates. Conclusive comparison of naive and antigen-experienced compartments was prevented by the profiling of bulk unsorted PBMCs. The CMV infection status of donors was not known, potentially confounding age-related changes in expanded clonotypes. Compared with the aged group, the long-lived group had more naive CD4+ T cells, fewer expanded clones and increased TCR diversity, suggesting age selection.

Receptor amplification or capture employed 5' RACE. Instrument used: Illumina HiSeq 2500. A second PCR of about 6 to 11 cycles was performed with a sample-barcoded 5' primer and a J-beta primer mix. Each TCR beta cDNA molecule received a unique molecular identifier from a template-switch 5' adaptor carrying 12 random nucleotides. Each sample yielded at least 2.5 million CDR3-containing paired-end reads. All of the RNA was converted into first-strand cDNA using the Mint cDNA synthesis kit, with a TRBC-specific oligonucleotide serving as the primer. All cDNA was treated with uracil-DNA glycosylase and then went through a first 18-cycle PCR with the universal primers M1SS and BC2_uni_R. The study's processing was this. For normalization, 1 million high-quality reads were randomly selected from each sample, with every read carrying a distinct molecular identifier. Reads sharing molecular identifiers were discarded rather than binned into consensus sequences. MiTCR, with a Q25 quality threshold and the strictest error-elimination algorithm, was used for CDR3 identification, clonotype clustering and error correction. A nonparametric unseen species model using Euler transformation provided a lower-bound estimate of total TCR beta diversity. TCRdb ran its own pipeline on the public reads, namely fastp trimming at Q25 and MiXCR clone calling, and kept in-frame beta chains. Rows merge per CDR3 protein into single entries with the most common DNA and genes. It is TCRdb's table, rather than the study itself, that gives the V and J calls and clone size. The sample table holds some 1.5 million distinct CDR3 sequences, of which roughly 43% were seen once. The leading ten clones occupy about 3.8% of the sample.

Including the terminal cysteine and phenylalanine, the CDR3 comprises 15 residues. CDR3 DNA only is kept here, 45 bases in frame from base 1. The germline V gene (reference sequence) specifies DFQATT as CDR1 and SNEGSKA as CDR2. Trimmed from V: 2 bases; trimmed from J: 7 bases; junction bases lacking a gene match: 9. The chain joins TRBV20-1 to TRBJ2-1, and 9 bases in between align with TRBD2. The sample comprised blood. This clonotype was sampled from a woman in her late teens or twenties in good health. The DNA sequence reads TGCAGTGCTAGATATATTAGCGGGAGTGGAAATGAGCAGTTCTTC. This yields the protein CSARYISGSGNEQFF.